The rows below give T cell receptor beta chains drawn from one sample of a study of blood T cell repertoires in COVID-19. Here immunoSEQ multiplex PCR was the method, and the copy in TCRdb shows in-frame clones only, minus some. The sample shows about 110,000 clones, 85% to 90% of them seen only once. Sequenced material: peripheral blood. Source of these receptors: a woman in her fifties or sixties with acute or convalescent COVID-19. The conserved cysteine and the conserved F or W are not part of the CDR3 here. The D gene is left open where the match is weak.

J	V	D	CDR3
TRBJ1-1	TRBV5-1	-	ASSVSQDWAEAF
TRBJ1-6	TRBV11-1	TRBD1	ASSSVATGNSPLH
TRBJ1-2	TRBV18	-	ASSYSGGVNYGYT
TRBJ2-1	TRBV5-4	-	ASSLESIALGEQF
TRBJ2-1	TRBV9	TRBD2	ASSVVAGGQDEQF
TRBJ1-5	TRBV18	TRBD1	ASSPDREKPQH
TRBJ2-7	TRBV5-5	-	ASSLVLAHSSYEQY
TRBJ2-1	TRBV29-1	TRBD1	SVDSQGNEQF
TRBJ2-3	TRBV27	TRBD2	ASSLFSGPSTDTQY
TRBJ2-1	TRBV5-1	TRBD2	ASSLPSGTYNEQF
TRBJ2-3	TRBV11-3	TRBD2	ASSTTSGADTQY
TRBJ1-1	TRBV14	-	ASSQPGWESTEAF
TRBJ2-5	TRBV6-2/TRBV6-3	-	ASSYDRVAEVQETQY
TRBJ2-5	TRBV7-6	TRBD2	ASSLGLAGSGQETQY
TRBJ2-1	TRBV11-3	-	ASSIRDSRNEQF
TRBJ1-1	TRBV6-5	-	ASSTQMGARGEAF
TRBJ2-2	TRBV19	TRBD1	ASSKTGGYANTGELF
TRBJ2-3	TRBV10-1	-	ASSESVSRTDTQY
TRBJ2-2	TRBV11-3	TRBD2	ASSPSGSTGELF
TRBJ2-2	TRBV5-6	-	ASSFRQGTGELF
TRBJ1-1	TRBV12-3/TRBV12-4	-	ASSLGGETEAF
TRBJ2-1	TRBV11-2	TRBD2	ASSPSGTSGEQF
TRBJ2-7	TRBV27	TRBD1	ASSFLTGAKYEQY
TRBJ2-3	TRBV29-1	TRBD2	SVAVAGGEDTQY
TRBJ2-4	TRBV6-6	-	ASSPITGTKAKNIQY
TRBJ2-1	TRBV4-1	TRBD2	ASSQDLIGRELNEQF
TRBJ1-2	TRBV2	-	ASRAAKEGYT
TRBJ1-2	TRBV3-1/TRBV3-2	-	ASSQDRNYGYT
TRBJ2-3	TRBV4-1	-	ASSLSKPGTDTQY
TRBJ2-6	TRBV19	-	ASSVSGANVLT
TRBJ1-5	TRBV5-3	TRBD1	ARSSRETGGRPQH
TRBJ1-5	TRBV5-1	-	ASSLGTSNSNQPQH
TRBJ2-5	TRBV3-1/TRBV3-2	-	ASLQSAEETQY
TRBJ2-1	TRBV24-1	-	ATSESPTDNEQF
TRBJ2-1	TRBV28	TRBD2	ASSPSGSSYNEQF
TRBJ1-1	TRBV30	TRBD1	AWMDRGKAF
TRBJ2-1	TRBV28	-	ASSLPGPYNEQF
TRBJ2-7	TRBV28	-	ASRPGGGSVWEQY
TRBJ1-2	TRBV6-5	-	ASSYPLGGSNYGYT
TRBJ1-1	TRBV27	-	ASRGQMNTEAF